This TCR beta chain was found in a study of beta chain features in type 1 diabetes. The study, taken as a whole, reports: Highly expressing activated T cells could be over-counted with a cDNA template.

Expressed TCRB transcripts were sequenced, since all the RNA that had been isolated was reverse transcribed. The method was immunoSEQ multiplex PCR; TCRdb's version includes in-frame clones alone and lacks a portion of them. This sample carries about 930,000 clones, 15% to 20% of them seen once, and the ten largest clones take around 0.02%. The CDR3 is 13 amino acids. CDR1 and CDR2 from the germline V gene are LNHNV and YYDKDF (reference sequence). Trimming took off 1 base at V and 7 bases at J, with 8 bases between the two ends. This clone was seen a handful of times. The antigen is undetermined. Distinct nucleotide sequences in the sample also encode this CDR3.

Sequenced sample: naive CD4+ T cells from blood. This receptor was identified in a woman aged 18-29 years in good health. This rearrangement joins TRBV15 to TRBJ1-5; the D is unclear. The CDR3 protein is CATSRGVRQPQHF. CDR3 sequence (DNA): TGTGCCACCAGCAGAGGTGTGCGCCAGCCCCAGCATTTT. The full variable domain, with the rest looked up from reference TRBV15 and TRBJ1-5, is DAMVIQNPRYQVTQFGKPVTLSCSQTLNHNVMYWYQQKSSQAPKLLFHYYDKDFNNEADTPDNFQSRRPNTSFCFLDIRSPGLGDTAMYLCATSRGVRQPQHFGDGTRLSIL.